The 10 T cell receptor beta chains below were found in one sample sequenced in a study of blood T cell repertoires in COVID-19. The table came from immunoSEQ multiplex PCR; TCRdb's copy has only in-frame clones and leaves some out. The data contain 110,000 to 150,000 clones, approximately 80% of them singletons. The specimen was PBMCs or T cells enriched from blood (not recorded which). These receptors all come from a woman in her 40s who had recovered from COVID-19.

This chain links TRBV19 with TRBJ1-2; D gene unclear. This CDR3 is 16 amino acids long. V was trimmed by 4 bases and J by 0 bases, leaving 15 bases between them. The germline CDR1 and CDR2 sequences are LNHDA and SQIVND (reference sequence). Written as DNA, the CDR3 is TGTGCCAGTAGTAACCTCGGAGGGCGGACTAACTATGGCTACACCTTC. Its translation is CASSNLGGRTNYGYTF.

The chain couples TRBV7-8 to TRBJ1-1; a weak D match, TRBD1 (5 bases). The CDR3 extends over 14 amino acids. Germline CDR1 is SGHVS and CDR2 is FQNEAQ. The V end lost 0 bases, the J end lost 3 bases, and 8 bases lay between the germline ends. In DNA, the CDR3 is TGTGCCAGCAGCTTAGCGGGGGGATACACTGAAGCTTTCTTT. This codes for CASSLAGGYTEAFF.

In DNA form, the CDR3 reads TGTGCCAGCAGTCCGGGACAAACAATAGGAGAGCAGTACTTC. This codes for CASSPGQTIGEQYF. The genes are TRBV6-6 and TRBJ2-7, with a weak D call TRBD1 (6 bases). CDR1 MNHNY and CDR2 SVGAGI come from the germline V gene (reference sequence). The CDR3 spans 14 residues. The V gene lost 5 bases and the J gene lost 7 bases, with 18 bases spanning the gap.

The chain uses TRBV18 and TRBJ1-5, with D hard to call. Germline CDR1 is KGHSH and CDR2 is LQKENI. The CDR3 contains 14 residues. Deletions cut 3 bases from V and 3 bases from J, with 9 bases between. The CDR3 nucleotides read TGTGCCAGCTCACCCGGACTGGCCAATCAGCCCCAGCATTTT. Residues: CASSPGLANQPQHF. The complete variable domain, with remaining parts taken from reference TRBV18 and TRBJ1-5, reads NAGVMQNPRHLVRRRGQEARLRCSPMKGHSHVYWYRQLPEEGLKFMVYLQKENIIDESGMPKERFSAEFPKEGPSILRIQQVVRGDSAAYFCASSPGLANQPQHFGDGTRLSIL.

The chain couples TRBV6-1 to TRBJ1-5, with D perhaps TRBD1 (6 bases). The germline gives CDR1 MNHNS, CDR2 SASEGT. Trimming cost V 3 bases and J 2 bases, with 14 bases left between them. CDR3 length: 16 amino acids. This CDR3 is CASSDRRGGGNQPQHF. In DNA form, the CDR3 reads TGTGCCAGCAGTGATCGCAGGGGAGGGGGCAATCAGCCCCAGCATTTT.

The chain links TRBV27 to TRBJ2-5; possibly TRBD1 for D (6 bases). Germline CDR1 reads MNHEY; CDR2 reads SMNVEV (reference sequence). The CDR3 sequence is 11 residues long. The germline V and J ends were trimmed by 5 bases and 9 bases, with 10 bases remaining between them. CDR3 nucleotide sequence: TGTGCCAGCAGTGACAGGATCTCCCAGTACTTC. This codes for CASSDRISQYF.

With respect to this clone: Different DNA sequences within this sample yield the same CDR3. The V call is TRBV5-1, the J call TRBJ1-4; the match to TRBD1 covers 7 bases. The CDR3 runs to 14 residues. From germline, CDR1 is SGHRS and CDR2 YFSETQ. With V trimmed by 2 bases and J by 2 bases, 0 bases remained unmatched. The CDR3 nucleotides read TGCGCCAGCAGCTTAGGGGGCACTAATGAAAAACTGTTTTTT. Encoded protein: CASSLGGTNEKLFF.

The gene calls are TRBV27 and TRBJ2-7; TRBD1 aligns across 12 bases. The trim removed 4 bases at V and 7 bases at J, leaving 8 bases unmatched. The germline gives CDR1 MNHEY, CDR2 SMNVEV (reference sequence). The CDR3 is 15 residues long. The CDR3 DNA reads as TGTGCCAGCAGTTCGCCGGGACAGGGGGCGCGGGAGCAGTACTTC. It specifies CASSSPGQGAREQYF.

The sample holds a few counts of this clone. This chain links TRBV4-1 with TRBJ2-1; 10 bases line up with TRBD2. With 2 bases clipped from V and 4 bases from J, the junction kept 8 bases outside the gene matches. CDR3 length: 17 residues. The V gene's germline CDR1 is MGHRA and CDR2 YSYEKL. The CDR3 region is CASSQRGASGGYNEQFF. CDR3 nucleotides: TGCGCCAGCAGCCAAAGGGGGGCTAGCGGGGGTTACAATGAGCAGTTCTTC.

The CDR3 here is CASSPRQGGQPQHF. The CDR3 DNA reads TGTGCCAGCAGCCCCAGACAGGGCGGACAGCCCCAGCATTTT. The rearrangement uses TRBV3-1 (or the pseudogene TRBV3-2) and TRBJ1-5; 7 bases match TRBD1. In germline, CDR1 is LGHDT, CDR2 YNNKEL (reference sequence). J lost 7 bases, V lost 4 bases, and 7 bases had no gene match. The CDR3 is made up of 14 amino acids.